A single T cell receptor beta chain is shown here with its context. Its antigen is currently unknown. The data were produced by immunoSEQ multiplex PCR, yet TCRdb's version contains in-frame clones alone and is incomplete. The sample contains 740,000 or so clones, roughly 72% of which appear only once. There are 12 residues in the CDR3. Germline loops: CDR1 MGHDK, CDR2 SYGVNS. The ends were cut back, 4 bases at V and 0 bases at J, with 2 bases in the middle. Donors were healthy HIV-negative adults without recent acute infections or vaccinations. The data stem from a study of shared clonotypes between healthy human individuals. General observations from the study: Naive CD4 clonotypes overlapped across a handful of donors at approximately 4.5%. Clonotypes shared by all four donors outscored non-shared clonotypes in generation probability.

The sample comprised memory CD4+ T cells sorted from blood. Regarding subset: CD45RA-negative fraction. V is TRBV25-1 and J is TRBJ2-3; D not certain. The TCR was taken from a woman aged 25-40 years in good health. CDR3: CASSVSTDTQYF. CDR3 coding DNA: TGTGCCAGCAGTGTAAGCACAGATACGCAGTATTTT.